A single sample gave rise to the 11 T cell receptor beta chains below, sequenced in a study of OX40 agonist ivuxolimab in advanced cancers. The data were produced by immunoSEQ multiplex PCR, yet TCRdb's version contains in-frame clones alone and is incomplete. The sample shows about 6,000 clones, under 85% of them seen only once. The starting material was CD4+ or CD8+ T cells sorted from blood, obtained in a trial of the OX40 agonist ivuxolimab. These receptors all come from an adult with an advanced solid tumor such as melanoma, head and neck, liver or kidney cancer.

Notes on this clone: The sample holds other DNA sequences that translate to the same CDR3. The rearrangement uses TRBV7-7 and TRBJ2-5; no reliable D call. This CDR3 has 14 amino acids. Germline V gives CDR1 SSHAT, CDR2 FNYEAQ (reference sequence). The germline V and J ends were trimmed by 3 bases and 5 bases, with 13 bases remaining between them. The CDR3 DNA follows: TGTGCCAGCAGCTTTTTACAAGGAGAGGAGACCCAGTACTTC. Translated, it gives CASSFLQGEETQYF.

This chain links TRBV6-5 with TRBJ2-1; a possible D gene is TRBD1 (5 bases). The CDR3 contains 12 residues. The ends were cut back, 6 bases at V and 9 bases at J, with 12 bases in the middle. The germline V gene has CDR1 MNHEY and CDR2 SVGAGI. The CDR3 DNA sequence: TGTGCCAGCAGAGATGGGGCAGGTGAGCAGTTCTTC. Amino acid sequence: CASRDGAGEQFF.

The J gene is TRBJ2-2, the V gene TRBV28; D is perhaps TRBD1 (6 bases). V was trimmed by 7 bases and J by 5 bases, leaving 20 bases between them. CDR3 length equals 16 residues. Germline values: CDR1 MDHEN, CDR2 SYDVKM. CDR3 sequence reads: CASTLRQEVGTGELFF. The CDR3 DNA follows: TGTGCCAGCACCCTGAGACAGGAGGTGGGAACCGGGGAGCTGTTTTTT.

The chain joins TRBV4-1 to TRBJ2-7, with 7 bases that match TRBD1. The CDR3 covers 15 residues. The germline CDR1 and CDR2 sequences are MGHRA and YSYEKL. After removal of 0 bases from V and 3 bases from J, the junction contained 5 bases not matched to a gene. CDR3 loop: CASSQDIDRVYEQYF. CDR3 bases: TGCGCCAGCAGCCAAGATATCGACAGGGTCTACGAGCAGTACTTC.

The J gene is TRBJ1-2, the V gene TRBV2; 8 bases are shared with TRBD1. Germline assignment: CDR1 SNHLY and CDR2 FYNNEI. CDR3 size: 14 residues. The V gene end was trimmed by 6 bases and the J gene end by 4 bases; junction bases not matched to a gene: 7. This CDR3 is CASSPGTGGYGYTF. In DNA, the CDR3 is TGTGCCAGCAGCCCGGGGACAGGAGGCTATGGCTACACCTTC.

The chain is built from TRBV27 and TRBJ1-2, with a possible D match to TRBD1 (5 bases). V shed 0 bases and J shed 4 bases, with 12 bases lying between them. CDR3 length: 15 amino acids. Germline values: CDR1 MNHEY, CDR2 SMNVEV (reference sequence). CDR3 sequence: CASSLSGAPGYGYTF. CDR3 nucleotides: TGTGCCAGCAGTTTATCCGGGGCGCCGGGCTATGGCTACACCTTC.

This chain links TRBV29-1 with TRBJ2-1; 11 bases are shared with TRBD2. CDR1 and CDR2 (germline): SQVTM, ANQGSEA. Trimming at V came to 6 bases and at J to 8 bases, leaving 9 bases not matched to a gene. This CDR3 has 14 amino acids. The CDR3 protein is CSVLLAGVWDEQFF. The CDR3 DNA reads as TGCAGCGTGTTACTAGCGGGAGTTTGGGATGAGCAGTTCTTC.

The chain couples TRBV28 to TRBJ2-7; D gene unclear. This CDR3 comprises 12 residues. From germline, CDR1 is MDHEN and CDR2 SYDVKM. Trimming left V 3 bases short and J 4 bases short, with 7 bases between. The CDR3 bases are TGTGCCAGCAGTTTTTTGGAGTACGAGCAGTACTTC. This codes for CASSFLEYEQYF. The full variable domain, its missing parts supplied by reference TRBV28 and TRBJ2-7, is DVKVTQSSRYLVKRTGEKVFLECVQDMDHENMFWYRQDPGLGLRLIYFSYDVKMKEKGDIPEGYSVSREKKERFSLILESASTNQTSMYLCASSFLEYEQYFGPGTRLTVT.

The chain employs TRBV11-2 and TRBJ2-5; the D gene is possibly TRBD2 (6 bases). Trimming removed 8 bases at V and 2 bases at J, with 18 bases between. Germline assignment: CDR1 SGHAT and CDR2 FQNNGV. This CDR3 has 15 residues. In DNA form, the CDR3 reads TGTGCCAGCCAGCTTATCAGTGGGGGGCAAGAGACCCAGTACTTC. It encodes CASQLISGGQETQYF.

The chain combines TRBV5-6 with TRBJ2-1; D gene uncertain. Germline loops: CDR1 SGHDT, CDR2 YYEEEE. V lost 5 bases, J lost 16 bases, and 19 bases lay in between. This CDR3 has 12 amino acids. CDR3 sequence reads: CASSSNEWSLFF. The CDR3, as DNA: TGTGCCAGCAGTTCGAACGAGTGGTCTTTATTCTTC.

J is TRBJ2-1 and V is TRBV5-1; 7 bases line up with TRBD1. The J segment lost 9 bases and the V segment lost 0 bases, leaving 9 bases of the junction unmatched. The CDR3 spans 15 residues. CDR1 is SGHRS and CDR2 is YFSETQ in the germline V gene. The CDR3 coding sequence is TGCGCCAGCAGCTTGGTAGGGGGCTCAAATCGTGAGCAGTTCTTC. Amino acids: CASSLVGGSNREQFF.